The source of this T cell receptor (beta chain) is a study of post-analysis software for immune sequencing data. Study results and limitations: By F measure, samples from a shared preparation batch strongly co-clustered. Patients had higher frequencies than controls of five TRBV segments, including TRBV5-6, TRBV5-1 and TRBV20-1.

Note on this clonotype: Its antigen remains unknown.

This CDR3 comprises 14 residues. With 6 bases removed from V and 2 bases from J, the gap between germline ends came to 11 bases. Included in the TCR beta cDNA libraries were unique molecular identifiers. A single record per CDR3 protein comes from TCRdb applying MiXCR to the PCR reads. The data show 650,000 to 900,000 distinct CDR3 sequences, about half seen once. The chain has TRBV12-3 or TRBV12-4 and TRBJ1-3; weak D call: TRBD1 (5 bases). This clonotype was sampled from a girl aged 10-17 years with multiple sclerosis. Specimen: blood. Written as DNA, the CDR3 is TGTGCCAGCAGCCCCACGGGGCCTGGAAACACCATATATTTT. Residues: CASSPTGPGNTIYF.